These 27 T cell receptor beta chains were sequenced from one sample in a study of vaccination effects on CD4 cells after COVID-19. Sequencing followed a ViraFEST assay step that expanded antigen-specific CD4+ T cells with viral peptide pools. Subsequent to less than eleven days of culture, CD4+ T cells were isolated. The study found no prior SARS-CoV-2 infection in the vaccine recipients, who tested negative for nucleocapsid antibodies. Data came from immunoSEQ multiplex PCR; TCRdb stores just in-frame clones and leaves some out. This table has about 38,000 clones, more than 60% appearing once. Their cognate antigens are unknown. The input for sequencing was CD4+ T cells from PBMCs cultured with SARS-CoV-2 spike peptides, taken before COVID-19 vaccination. The source of these receptors is a human donor who received a COVID-19 vaccine.

This chain uses TRBV21-1 with TRBJ1-1; the D call in the table, TRBD1, was not verified against the DNA. TRBV21-1 has pseudogene status. This CDR3 is built from 13 residues. CDR3 coding DNA: TGTGCCATGGGACAGGGTACGAACACTGAAGCTTTCTTT. This codes for CAMGQGTNTEAFF.

The V gene is TRBV3-1 (or the pseudogene TRBV3-2), the J gene TRBJ1-1, with 7 bases aligning to TRBD1. Trimming cost V 6 bases and J 4 bases; bases outside gene matches: 2. CDR1 and CDR2 (germline): LGHDT, YNNKEL (reference sequence). This CDR3 is built from 12 residues. DNA of the CDR3: TGTGCCAGCAGAAAGGGGGCCACTGAAGCTTTCTTT. This translates into CASRKGATEAFF.

Remarks on this clone: This CDR3 is also generated by other DNA sequences in the sample. J is TRBJ1-5 and V is TRBV19; TRBD1 might be the D (6 bases). The germline CDR1 and CDR2 sequences are LNHDA and SQIVND (reference sequence). V lost 0 bases and J lost 2, with 8 bases in between. The CDR3 covers 15 residues. CDR3 region: CASSIDRGRNQPQHF. Here the CDR3 DNA reads TGTGCCAGTAGTATAGATCGGGGGCGCAATCAGCCCCAGCATTTT. Together with reference TRBV19 and TRBJ1-5, the CDR3 gives the full variable domain: DGGITQSPKYLFRKEGQNVTLSCEQNLNHDAMYWYRQDPGQGLRLIYYSQIVNDFQKGDIAEGYSVSREKKESFPLTVTSAQKNPTAFYLCASSIDRGRNQPQHFGDGTRLSIL.

J is TRBJ1-6 and V is TRBV6-5; 12 nucleotides align to TRBD1. J gave up 10 bases and V 8 bases, and 6 bases lay outside the gene matches. The CDR3 is 14 residues long. Germline CDR1 reads MNHEY; CDR2 reads SVGAGI. CDR3 DNA: TGTGCCAGCCGCTTGGGACAGGGGGCCTCACCCCTCCACTTT. Its translation is CASRLGQGASPLHF.

V usage is TRBV19 and J usage is TRBJ2-1; 10 bases match TRBD1. Germline V gives CDR1 LNHDA, CDR2 SQIVND (reference sequence). CDR3 size: 15 residues. V was clipped by 10 bases and J by 8 bases; unmatched bases: 14. As DNA, the CDR3 is TGTGCCACTAACTTTAGGGACAGGGGTGTCGATGAGCAGTTCTTC. Translation gives CATNFRDRGVDEQFF.

The V gene is TRBV6-6, the J gene TRBJ1-2, with TRBD1 identical over 8 bases. The CDR3 covers 14 residues. Looked up from germline, CDR1 is MNHNY and CDR2 is SVGAGI (reference sequence). V lost 5 bases and J lost 1; bases outside the gene matches: 3. CDR3 sequence: CASSRTGLNYGYTF. CDR3 sequence (DNA): TGTGCCAGCAGTCGGACAGGGCTTAACTATGGCTACACCTTC.

V usage is TRBV28 and J usage is TRBJ2-3, with D maybe TRBD2 (6 bases). The CDR3 consists of 14 residues. Germline V gene sequence: CDR1 MDHEN, CDR2 SYDVKM. Trimming took 8 bases from V and 3 from J, leaving 15 bases between them. The CDR3 region is CASASGVWTDTQYF. In DNA form, the CDR3 reads TGTGCCAGCGCCTCGGGAGTTTGGACAGATACGCAGTATTTT.

J is TRBJ1-2 and V is TRBV6-5; 7 bases fit TRBD1. Trimming cost V 6 bases and J 4 bases; bases outside gene matches: 5. CDR3 length equals 13 residues. Germline lookup yields CDR1 MNHEY and CDR2 SVGAGI. CDR3 region: CASRGGTAYGYTF. The CDR3 coding sequence is TGTGCCAGCAGAGGCGGGACAGCCTATGGCTACACCTTC.

V usage is TRBV28 and J usage is TRBJ1-1; D is possibly TRBD1 (5 bases). The ends were cut back, 6 bases at V and 1 base at J, with 9 bases in the middle. The CDR3 runs to 13 residues. The germline gives CDR1 MDHEN, CDR2 SYDVKM. The CDR3 spells CASSATGNTEAFF. CDR3 coding DNA: TGTGCCAGCAGCGCCACAGGGAACACTGAAGCTTTCTTT.

V is TRBV3-1 (or the pseudogene TRBV3-2) and J is TRBJ2-5; the match to TRBD2 covers 9 bases. V was pared by 0 bases and J by 4 bases, with 6 bases of the junction left unmatched. Germline V CDR1 and CDR2: LGHDT, YNNKEL (reference sequence). The CDR3 has 16 residues. In nucleotides, the CDR3 is TGTGCCAGCAGCCAAGACTCCGGCGGGGGGGCAGAGACCCAGTACTTC. Protein: CASSQDSGGGAETQYF.

The rearrangement links TRBV2 to TRBJ1-4, with 9 bases lining up with TRBD1. V lost 6 bases and J lost 10; bases outside the gene matches: 9. The germline V gene encodes CDR1 SNHLY and CDR2 FYNNEI. This CDR3 contains 14 residues. The CDR3 DNA sequence: TGTGCCAGCAGGCCGGGACAGGGATCTGGAAAACTGTTTTTT. Translation gives CASRPGQGSGKLFF.

This chain links TRBV12-3 or TRBV12-4 with TRBJ1-2; D is unclear. V lost 7 bases to trimming and J lost 7 bases, with 16 bases between them. This CDR3 spans 13 amino acids. The CDR3 protein is CASTPDGRSGYTF. The CDR3 nucleotides are TGTGCCAGCACCCCGGACGGACGCTCTGGCTACACCTTC.

This rearrangement joins TRBV12-3 or TRBV12-4 to TRBJ2-7; tentatively, D is TRBD1 (6 bases). The CDR3 is 13 amino acids. V lost 6 bases, J lost 0 bases, and 9 bases lay in between. DNA of the CDR3: TGTGCCAGCAGAGACAGGAGCTCCTACGAGCAGTACTTC. Amino acids: CASRDRSSYEQYF.

The chain employs TRBV10-3 and TRBJ1-1; TRBD1 matches at 8 bases. CDR1 ENHRY and CDR2 SYGVKD come from the germline V gene. This CDR3 region has 15 residues. Unmatched junction bases numbered 10, after V lost 4 bases and J lost 6 bases. In DNA form, the CDR3 reads TGTGCCATCAGTGGCCTACAGGGGGTGGGAGCTGAAGCTTTCTTT. It yields the protein CAISGLQGVGAEAFF.

The rearrangement uses TRBV5-4 and TRBJ2-7, with a tentative D call TRBD1 (5 bases). CDR3 length: 14 residues. Germline lookup yields CDR1 SGHNT and CDR2 YYREEE (reference sequence). Trimming took 1 base from V and 2 from J, leaving 10 bases between them. The CDR3 coding sequence is TGTGCCAGCAGCTTGAGTGCAGGGACCTACGAGCAGTACTTC. This codes for CASSLSAGTYEQYF.

The rearrangement uses TRBV30 and TRBJ2-1; TRBD2 might be the D (6 bases). Germline assignment: CDR1 GTSNPN and CDR2 SVGIG (reference sequence). V lost 2 bases, J lost 0 bases, and 11 bases lay in between. The CDR3 totals 15 residues. The CDR3 DNA follows: TGTGCCTGGAGTTTTGCGGGGCTCTCCTACAATGAGCAGTTCTTC. Translating gives CAWSFAGLSYNEQFF.

The chain recombines TRBV5-1 with TRBJ2-3; 12 bases agree with TRBD2. The V and J ends lost 4 bases and 4 bases, in that order; junction bases with no gene match: 4. Germline V gene sequence: CDR1 SGHRS, CDR2 YFSETQ. CDR3 length equals 15 residues. The CDR3 loop reads CASSQTSGSPDTQYF. The CDR3 DNA reads TGCGCCAGCAGCCAGACTAGCGGGAGTCCAGATACGCAGTATTTT.

In its sample, this clone was seen a few times. The chain recombines TRBV12-3 or TRBV12-4 with TRBJ1-2; D unclear. V dropped 3 bases and J dropped 2 bases, with 7 bases sitting between them. CDR3 size: 13 residues. This CDR3 is CASSFRGNYGYTF. The CDR3 DNA reads TGTGCCAGCAGTTTTAGAGGGAACTATGGCTACACCTTC.

CDR3 DNA sequence: TGTGCCAGCAGTTTGCGGGAGCATGAGCAGTTCTTC. It is translated as CASSLREHEQFF. The genes are TRBV28 and TRBJ2-1; TRBD2 matches 7 bases. The CDR3 length is 12 residues. Unmatched junction bases numbered 1, after V lost 3 bases and J lost 8 bases. CDR1 is MDHEN, CDR2 SYDVKM, per germline.

V usage is TRBV30 and J usage is TRBJ1-6; the D is unclear. V shed 4 bases and J shed 6 bases, with 10 bases lying between them. Germline V gene data show CDR1 as GTSNPN and CDR2 as SVGIG (reference sequence). The CDR3 is 13 residues long. The CDR3, as DNA: TGTGCCTGGACCCCTAGGCTTAATTCACCCCTCCACTTT. It codes for CAWTPRLNSPLHF.

V gene TRBV18 combines with J gene TRBJ1-5; D perhaps matches TRBD1 (5 bases). The CDR3 extends over 15 amino acids. V lost 4 bases, J lost 1 base, and 11 bases lay in between. In germline, CDR1 is KGHSH, CDR2 LQKENI. The CDR3 sequence: CASSLGGSSNQPQHF. CDR3 in DNA: TGTGCCAGCTCACTTGGGGGGAGCAGCAATCAGCCCCAGCATTTT.

V usage is TRBV6-4 and J usage is TRBJ1-2, with TRBD1 identical over 8 bases. The V gene end was trimmed by 7 bases and the J gene end by 4 bases; junction bases not matched to a gene: 8. Germline loops: CDR1 MRHNA, CDR2 SNTAGT. This CDR3 region has 14 residues. The CDR3 bases are TGTGCCAGCAACCCAGGGGGGACAGGCTATGGCTACACCTTC. Its translation: CASNPGGTGYGYTF.

The chain joins TRBV3-1 (or the pseudogene TRBV3-2) to TRBJ1-6; D not certain. V lost 3 bases and J 6 bases, leaving 6 bases between the germline ends. The CDR3 is 13 residues long. Germline V gene lookup returns CDR1 LGHDT and CDR2 YNNKEL (reference sequence). The CDR3: CASSQGVNSPLHF. In nucleotides, the CDR3 is TGTGCCAGCAGCCAGGGTGTTAATTCACCCCTCCACTTT.

This chain uses TRBV11-2 with TRBJ1-3, with unresolved D. CDR1 is SGHAT, CDR2 FQNNGV, per germline. The CDR3 spans 13 residues. The V end lost 5 bases, the J end lost 4 bases, and 9 bases lay between the germline ends. The CDR3 sequence is CASSHRVGNTIYF. The CDR3 nucleotides are TGTGCCAGCAGCCACCGTGTAGGAAACACCATATATTTT.

This clone was detected a few times. This sequence joins TRBV28 and TRBJ1-6; D call uncertain. Germline CDR1 and CDR2: MDHEN and SYDVKM. The CDR3 has 13 amino acids. V was pared by 8 bases and J by 4 bases, with 9 bases between. CDR3 in DNA: TGTGCCAGCCTTCGGGTTTATAATTCACCCCTCCACTTT. This sequence encodes CASLRVYNSPLHF.

The chain carries TRBV27 and TRBJ2-2; 15 positions match TRBD2. There are 18 residues in the CDR3. The ends lost 6 bases at V and 6 bases at J; junction bases unmatched: 11. Germline CDR1 MNHEY, CDR2 SMNVEV (reference sequence). The CDR3 reads CASRGTSGGSRSAGELFF. DNA for the CDR3: TGTGCCAGCAGAGGGACTAGCGGGGGGAGCAGGTCCGCCGGGGAGCTGTTTTTT.

The V and J genes are TRBV3-1 (or the pseudogene TRBV3-2) and TRBJ2-7, with 8 bases aligning to TRBD1. There are 14 residues in the CDR3. V was pared by 1 base and J by 5 bases, with 4 bases of the junction left unmatched. The germline V gene has CDR1 LGHDT and CDR2 YNNKEL (reference sequence). For the CDR3, the DNA is TGTGCCAGCAGCCAAGGTCAGGGGGCGCACGAGCAGTACTTC. Translated, it gives CASSQGQGAHEQYF.